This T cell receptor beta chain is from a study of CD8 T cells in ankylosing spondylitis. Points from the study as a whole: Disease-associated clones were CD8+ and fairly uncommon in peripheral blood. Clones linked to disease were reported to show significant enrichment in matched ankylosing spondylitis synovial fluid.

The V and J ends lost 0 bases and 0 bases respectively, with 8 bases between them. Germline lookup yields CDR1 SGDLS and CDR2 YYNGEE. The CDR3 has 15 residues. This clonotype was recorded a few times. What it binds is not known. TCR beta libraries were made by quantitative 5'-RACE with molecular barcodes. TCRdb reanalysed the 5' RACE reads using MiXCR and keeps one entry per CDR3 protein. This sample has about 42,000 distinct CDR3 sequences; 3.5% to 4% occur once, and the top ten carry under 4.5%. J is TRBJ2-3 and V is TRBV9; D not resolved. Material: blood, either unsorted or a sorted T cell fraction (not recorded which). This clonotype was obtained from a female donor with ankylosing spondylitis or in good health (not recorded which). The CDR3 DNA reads TGTGCCAGCAGCGTAGCGCCCAGGAGCACAGATACGCAGTATTTT. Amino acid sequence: CASSVAPRSTDTQYF.